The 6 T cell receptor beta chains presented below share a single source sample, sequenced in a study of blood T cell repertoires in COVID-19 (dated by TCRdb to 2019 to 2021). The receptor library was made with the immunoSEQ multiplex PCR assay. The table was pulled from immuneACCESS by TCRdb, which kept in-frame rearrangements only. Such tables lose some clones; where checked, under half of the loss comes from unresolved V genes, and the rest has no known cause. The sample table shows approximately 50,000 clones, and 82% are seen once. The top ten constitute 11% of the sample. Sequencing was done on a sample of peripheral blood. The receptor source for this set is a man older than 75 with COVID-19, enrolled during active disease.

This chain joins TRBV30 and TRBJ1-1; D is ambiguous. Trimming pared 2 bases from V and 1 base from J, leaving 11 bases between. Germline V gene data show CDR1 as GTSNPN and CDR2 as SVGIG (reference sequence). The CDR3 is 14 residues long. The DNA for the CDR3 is TGTGCCTGGAGTTTTGGCTTCCAGAACACTGAAGCTTTCTTT. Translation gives CAWSFGFQNTEAFF. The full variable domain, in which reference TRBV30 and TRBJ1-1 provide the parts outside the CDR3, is SQTIHQWPATLVQPVGSPLSLECTVEGTSNPNLYWYRQAAGRGLQLLFYSVGIGQISSEVPQNLSASRPQDRQFILSSKKLLLSDSGFYLCAWSFGFQNTEAFFGQGTRLTVV.

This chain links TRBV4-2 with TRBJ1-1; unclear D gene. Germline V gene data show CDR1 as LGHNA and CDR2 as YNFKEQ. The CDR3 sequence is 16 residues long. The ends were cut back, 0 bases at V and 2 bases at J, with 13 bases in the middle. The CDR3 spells CASSQERTRGNTEAFF. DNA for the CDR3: TGTGCCAGCAGCCAAGAGAGGACCCGGGGAAACACTGAAGCTTTCTTT.

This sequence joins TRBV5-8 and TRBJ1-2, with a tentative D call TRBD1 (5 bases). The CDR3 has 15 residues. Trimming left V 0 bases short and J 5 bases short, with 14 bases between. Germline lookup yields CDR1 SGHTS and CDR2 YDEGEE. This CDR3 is CASSLVPDTTYGYTF. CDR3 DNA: TGTGCCAGCAGCTTGGTGCCGGACACAACATATGGCTACACCTTC.

DNA for the CDR3: TGTGCCAGCAGGAAAACGACAGGGTTTGGGCCCCTCCACTTT. It translates to CASRKTTGFGPLHF. The genes are TRBV6-5 and TRBJ1-6, with 7 bases fitting TRBD1. Germline lookup yields CDR1 MNHEY and CDR2 SVGAGI. The V gene end was trimmed by 6 bases and the J gene end by 13 bases; junction bases not matched to a gene: 12. This CDR3 contains 14 residues.

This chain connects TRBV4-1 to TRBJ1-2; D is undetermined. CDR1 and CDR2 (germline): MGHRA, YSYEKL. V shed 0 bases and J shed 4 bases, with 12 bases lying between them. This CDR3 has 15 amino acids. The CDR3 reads CASSQEPGVGYGYTF. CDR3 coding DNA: TGCGCCAGCAGCCAAGAACCCGGGGTGGGCTATGGCTACACCTTC.

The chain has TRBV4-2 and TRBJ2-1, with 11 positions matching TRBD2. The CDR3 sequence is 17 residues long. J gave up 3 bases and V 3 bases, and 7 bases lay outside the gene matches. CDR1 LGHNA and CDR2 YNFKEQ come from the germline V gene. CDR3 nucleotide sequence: TGTGCCAGCAGCCAGGCCCTAGCGGGGGGATTCTACAATGAGCAGTTCTTC. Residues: CASSQALAGGFYNEQFF.